This record concerns one T cell receptor (beta chain) sequence. The target antigen is unknown. The method was immunoSEQ multiplex PCR; TCRdb's version includes in-frame clones alone and lacks a portion of them. This sample carries about 18,000 clones, around 80% of them seen once, and the ten largest clones take roughly 19%. This sample is drawn from a study of lymphopenia after photon versus proton radiotherapy. Notes on the study in general: Better survival with proton therapy was suggested as possible, not demonstrated. After the lymphocyte nadir, photon-treated repertoires showed oligoclonal expansion, especially of CD8+ Temra cells.

The CDR3 is 14 amino acids. The germline V gene encodes CDR1 MRHNA and CDR2 SNTAGT. With 7 bases removed from V and 2 bases from J, the gap between germline ends came to 14 bases. The chain is built from TRBV6-4 and TRBJ1-1, with D hard to call. The sequence derives from a man aged 65-85 years with pancreatic cancer. This specimen consisted of peripheral blood, obtained from a patient treated with proton-based radiotherapy. The CDR3 coding sequence is TGTGCCAGCAAAATTTCAGGTGTTAACACTGAAGCTTTCTTT. It yields the protein CASKISGVNTEAFF.